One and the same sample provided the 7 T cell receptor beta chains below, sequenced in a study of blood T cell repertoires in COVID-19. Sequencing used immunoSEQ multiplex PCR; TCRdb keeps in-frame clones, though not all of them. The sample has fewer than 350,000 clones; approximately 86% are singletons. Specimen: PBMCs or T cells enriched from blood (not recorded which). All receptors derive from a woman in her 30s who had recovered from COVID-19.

The CDR3 coding sequence is TGTGCCAGCAGTTACGGGGACAGGGGTGCCACTGAAGCTTTCTTT. Translating gives CASSYGDRGATEAFF. The V gene is TRBV6-8, the J gene TRBJ1-1, with 10 bases identical to TRBD1. The length of the CDR3 is 15 residues. The germline CDR1 and CDR2 sequences are MNHGY and SAAAGT. V was clipped by 2 bases and J by 4 bases; unmatched bases: 4.

The CDR3 sequence is CASSPIVGSGGVFTDTQYF. In DNA, the CDR3 is TGTGCCAGCAGCCCTATTGTGGGTAGCGGGGGGGTTTTCACAGATACGCAGTATTTT. The rearrangement links TRBV7-6 to TRBJ2-3; 11 bases agree with TRBD2. The V gene's germline CDR1 is SGHVS and CDR2 FNYEAQ. Germline trimming cut 5 bases from V and 2 bases from J; bases unmatched to any gene: 15. This CDR3 comprises 19 residues.

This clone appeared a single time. CDR3 loop: CASSFSGSGNEQFF. CDR3 bases: TGTGCCAGCAGCTTCAGCGGGAGTGGGAATGAGCAGTTCTTC. The rearrangement joins TRBV11-1 to TRBJ2-1, with 8 bases identical to TRBD2. CDR1 is SGHAT and CDR2 is FQDESV in the germline V gene (reference sequence). J lost 7 bases, V lost 3 bases, and 5 bases had no gene match. The CDR3 is made up of 14 amino acids.

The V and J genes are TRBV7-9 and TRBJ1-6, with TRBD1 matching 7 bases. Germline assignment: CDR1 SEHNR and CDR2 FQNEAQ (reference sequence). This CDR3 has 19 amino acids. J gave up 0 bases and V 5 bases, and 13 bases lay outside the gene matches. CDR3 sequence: CASSPRQGSTSSYNSPLHF. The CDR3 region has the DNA TGTGCCAGCAGCCCCAGACAGGGTTCAACAAGCTCCTATAATTCACCCCTCCACTTT. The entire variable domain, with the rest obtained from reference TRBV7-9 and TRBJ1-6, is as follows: DTGVSQNPRHKITKRGQNVTFRCDPISEHNRLYWYRQTLGQGPEFLTYFQNEAQLEKSRLLSDRFSAERPKGSFSTLEIQRTEQGDSAMYLCASSPRQGSTSSYNSPLHFGNGTRLTVT.

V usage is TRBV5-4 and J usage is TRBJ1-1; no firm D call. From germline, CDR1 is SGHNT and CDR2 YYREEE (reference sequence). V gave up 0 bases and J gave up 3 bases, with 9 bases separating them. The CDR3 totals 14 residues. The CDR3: CASSLARGYTEAFF. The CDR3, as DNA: TGTGCCAGCAGCTTGGCCCGGGGATACACTGAAGCTTTCTTT.

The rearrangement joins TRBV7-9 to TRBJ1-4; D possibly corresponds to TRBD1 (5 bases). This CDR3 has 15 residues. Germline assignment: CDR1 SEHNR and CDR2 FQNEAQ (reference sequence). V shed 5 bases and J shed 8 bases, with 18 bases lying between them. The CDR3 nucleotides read TGTGCCAGCAGCCCAACAGTAGGGGCAGTCGAAAAACTGTTTTTT. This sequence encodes CASSPTVGAVEKLFF.

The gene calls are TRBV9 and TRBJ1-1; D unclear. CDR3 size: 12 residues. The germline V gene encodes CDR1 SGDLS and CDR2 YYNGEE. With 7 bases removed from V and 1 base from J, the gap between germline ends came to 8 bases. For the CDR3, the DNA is TGTGCCAGCCACCAGCGGAACACTGAAGCTTTCTTT. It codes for CASHQRNTEAFF.